Below are 5 T cell receptor beta chains sequenced from a single sample in a study of response to subunit inactivated influenza vaccine (dated by TCRdb to 2016 to 2019). Receptor libraries were prepared by RT-PCR. Sequencing relied on an Illumina HiSeq 2500. The public reads were reanalyzed by TCRdb: fastp trimming at Q25, MiXCR alignment, in-frame beta chains only. Rows with one shared CDR3 protein collapse into an entry with the most common genes and DNA. In all, the sample holds about 570,000 distinct CDR3 sequences, and around 11% of those were seen once. The leading ten clones occupy roughly 10% of the sample. The starting material was PBMCs from blood, obtained on the day of vaccination. The receptors stem from a man aged 45 to 65 who received an inactivated influenza vaccine. Donor details come from another sample of the same person, matched by shared clones.

The CDR3 loop reads CAWSVRGANVLTF. For the CDR3, the DNA is TGTGCCTGGAGTGTACGTGGGGCCAACGTCCTGACTTTC. The chain recombines TRBV30 with TRBJ2-6; D gene unclear. The CDR3 loop spans 13 amino acids. Trimming removed 0 bases at V and 3 bases at J, with 3 bases between. Germline values: CDR1 GTSNPN, CDR2 SVGIG (reference sequence). Combining the CDR3 with reference TRBV30 and TRBJ2-6 gives the whole variable domain SQTIHQWPATLVQPVGSPLSLECTVEGTSNPNLYWYRQAAGRGLQLLFYSVGIGQISSEVPQNLSASRPQDRQFILSSKKLLLSDSGFYLCAWSVRGANVLTFGAGSRLTVL.

The chain employs TRBV20-1 and TRBJ2-3; TRBD2 matches 15 bases. The V gene end was trimmed by 4 bases and the J gene end by 2 bases; junction bases not matched to a gene: 10. The CDR3 is 18 amino acids. Germline CDR1 is DFQATT and CDR2 is SNEGSKA (reference sequence). The CDR3 coding sequence is TGCAGTGCTAATCGCCCCGGACTAGCGGGGGGGTTCACAGATACGCAGTATTTT. Its protein product is CSANRPGLAGGFTDTQYF.

This clonotype turned up a few times. The CDR3 DNA reads TGCAGCGTTGGGACAGGGGGTGATGAGCAGTTCTTC. This translates into CSVGTGGDEQFF. The chain uses TRBV29-1 and TRBJ2-1, with 10 bases matching TRBD1. The germline gives CDR1 SQVTM, CDR2 ANQGSEA. The CDR3 runs to 12 residues. Trimming at V came to 4 bases and at J to 8 bases, leaving 2 bases not matched to a gene.

This clonotype was detected a few times. V gene TRBV11-2 combines with J gene TRBJ2-5; 9 nucleotides line up with TRBD2. CDR3 size: 16 residues. Germline V gene lookup returns CDR1 SGHAT and CDR2 FQNNGV. Losses at the gene ends were 5 bases for V and 4 bases for J; bases not matched to a gene: 11. The DNA for the CDR3 is TGTGCCAGCAGCCCGCCGGGACTAGCAATGGGAGAGACCCAGTACTTC. Protein: CASSPPGLAMGETQYF.

There are a few counts of this clonotype. The chain employs TRBV4-1 and TRBJ1-5, with D possibly TRBD1 on 6 matching bases. The CDR3 covers 15 residues. The V gene's germline CDR1 is MGHRA and CDR2 YSYEKL. V gave up 4 bases and J gave up 0 bases, with 10 bases separating them. The CDR3, as DNA: TGCGCCAGCAGCCCATACAGGGATAGCAATCAGCCCCAGCATTTT. This encodes CASSPYRDSNQPQHF.